The present T cell receptor (beta chain) was sequenced within a study of CD8 T cells in Susac syndrome. Study in general: Intravenous immunoglobulin alone or corticosteroids were being given to patients with Susac syndrome at blood draw, unless they were therapy-naive.

This CDR3 has 15 amino acids. Trimming took 1 base from V and 4 from J; bases not matched to a gene: 7. The germline V gene encodes CDR1 LGHDT and CDR2 YNNKEL (reference sequence). While CD8+ and CD4+ T cells were isolated negatively, TEMRA cells were enriched by FACS. A quantity of roughly 0.5 to 1 ug RNA underwent reverse transcription using random hexamers. TCRdb reprocessed the immunoSEQ multiplex PCR reads via MiXCR and lists one record per CDR3 protein. The table shows about 140,000 distinct CDR3 sequences, with almost 96% occurring only once. The TCR comes from a human donor with Susac syndrome. The chain combines TRBV3-1 with TRBJ2-7, with TRBD1 matching over 7 bases. Specimen: CD4+ T cells from PBMCs. The CDR3 sequence is CASSQAGDREYEQYF. The CDR3, as DNA: TGTGCCAGCAGCCAAGCAGGCGACAGGGAGTACGAGCAGTACTTC.